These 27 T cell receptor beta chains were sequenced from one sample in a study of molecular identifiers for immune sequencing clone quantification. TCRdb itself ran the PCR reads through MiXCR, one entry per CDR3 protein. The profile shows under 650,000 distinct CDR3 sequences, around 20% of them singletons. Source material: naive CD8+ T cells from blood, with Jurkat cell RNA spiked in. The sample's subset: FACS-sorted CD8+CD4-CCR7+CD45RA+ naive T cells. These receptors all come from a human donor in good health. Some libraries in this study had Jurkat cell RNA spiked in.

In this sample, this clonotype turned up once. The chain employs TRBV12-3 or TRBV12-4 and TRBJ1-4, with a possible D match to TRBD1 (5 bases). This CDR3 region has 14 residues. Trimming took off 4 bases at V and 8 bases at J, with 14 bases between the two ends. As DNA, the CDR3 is TGTGCCAGCAGTTCCGGGACTTTCCCCGAAAAACTGTTTTTT. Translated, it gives CASSSGTFPEKLFF.

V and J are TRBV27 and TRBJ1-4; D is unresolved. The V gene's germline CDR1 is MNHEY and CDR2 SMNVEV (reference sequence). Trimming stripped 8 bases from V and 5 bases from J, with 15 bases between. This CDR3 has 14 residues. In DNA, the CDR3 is TGTGCCAGCGGCCTTATATATCAGAATGAAAAACTGTTTTTT. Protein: CASGLIYQNEKLFF.

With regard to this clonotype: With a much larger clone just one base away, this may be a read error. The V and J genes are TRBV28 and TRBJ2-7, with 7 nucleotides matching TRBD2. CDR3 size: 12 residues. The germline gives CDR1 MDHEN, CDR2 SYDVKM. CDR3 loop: CAGSPGTTELDF. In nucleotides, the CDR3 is TGTGCCGGCAGTCCAGGGACTACGGAGTTGGACTTC.

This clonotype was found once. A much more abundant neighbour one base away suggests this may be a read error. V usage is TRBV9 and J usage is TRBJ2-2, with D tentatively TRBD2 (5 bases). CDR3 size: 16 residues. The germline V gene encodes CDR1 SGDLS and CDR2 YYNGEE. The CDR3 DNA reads TGTGCCAGCAGCGTAGTGGGCCAGGCGAACACCGGGGAGCTGCTTTTT. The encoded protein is CASSVVGQANTGELLF.

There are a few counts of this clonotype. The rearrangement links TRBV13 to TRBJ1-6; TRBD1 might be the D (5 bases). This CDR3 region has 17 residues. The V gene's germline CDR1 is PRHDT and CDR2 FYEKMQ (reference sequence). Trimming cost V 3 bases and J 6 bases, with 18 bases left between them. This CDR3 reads CASSLGRGGATNSPLHF. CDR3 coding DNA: TGTGCCAGCAGCTTGGGCCGGGGTGGGGCGACTAATTCACCCCTCCACTTT.

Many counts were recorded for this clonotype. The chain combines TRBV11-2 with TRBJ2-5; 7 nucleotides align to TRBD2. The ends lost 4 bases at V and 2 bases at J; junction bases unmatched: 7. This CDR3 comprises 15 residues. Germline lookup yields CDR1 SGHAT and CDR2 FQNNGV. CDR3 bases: TGTGCCAGCAGCTCCCCAGCGGGACCGCAAGAGACCCAGTACTTC. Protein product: CASSSPAGPQETQYF.

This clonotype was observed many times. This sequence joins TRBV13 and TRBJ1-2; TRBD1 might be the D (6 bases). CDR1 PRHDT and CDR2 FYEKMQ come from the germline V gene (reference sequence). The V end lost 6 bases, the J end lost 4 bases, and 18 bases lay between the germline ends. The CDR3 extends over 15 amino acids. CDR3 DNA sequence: TGTGCCAGCAGGGGGCTGGAGGAAGGGGGCTATGGCTACACCTTC. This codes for CASRGLEEGGYGYTF. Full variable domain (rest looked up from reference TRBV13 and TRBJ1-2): AAGVIQSPRHLIKEKRETATLKCYPIPRHDTVYWYQQGPGQDPQFLISFYEKMQSDKGSIPDRFSAQQFSDYHSELNMSSLELGDSALYFCASRGLEEGGYGYTFGSGTRLTVV.

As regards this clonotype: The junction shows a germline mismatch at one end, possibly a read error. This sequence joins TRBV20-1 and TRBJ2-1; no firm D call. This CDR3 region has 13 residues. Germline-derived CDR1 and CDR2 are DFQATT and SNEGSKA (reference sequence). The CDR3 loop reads CSARPYSHNEQFF. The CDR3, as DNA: TGCAGTGCTAGACCGTACTCCCACAATGAGCAGTTCTTC.

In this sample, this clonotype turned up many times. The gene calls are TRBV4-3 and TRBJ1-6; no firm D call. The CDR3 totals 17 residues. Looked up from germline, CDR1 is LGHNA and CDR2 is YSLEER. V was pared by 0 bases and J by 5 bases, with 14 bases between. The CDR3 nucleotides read TGCGCCAGCAGCCAAGAGATCGGCGGGCGGAATAATTCACCCCTCCACTTT. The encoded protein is CASSQEIGGRNNSPLHF.

This chain's CDR3 is CATKKQGYEQYF. The CDR3 region has the DNA TGTGCCACTAAAAAACAGGGCTACGAGCAGTACTTC. This sequence joins TRBV13 and TRBJ2-7; tentative D call: TRBD1 (6 bases). Germline CDR1 is PRHDT and CDR2 is FYEKMQ (reference sequence). V was clipped by 10 bases and J by 3 bases, with 13 bases between them. This CDR3 comprises 12 residues. The entire variable domain, with the rest obtained from reference TRBV13 and TRBJ2-7, is as follows: AAGVIQSPRHLIKEKRETATLKCYPIPRHDTVYWYQQGPGQDPQFLISFYEKMQSDKGSIPDRFSAQQFSDYHSELNMSSLELGDSALYFCATKKQGYEQYFGPGTRLTVT.

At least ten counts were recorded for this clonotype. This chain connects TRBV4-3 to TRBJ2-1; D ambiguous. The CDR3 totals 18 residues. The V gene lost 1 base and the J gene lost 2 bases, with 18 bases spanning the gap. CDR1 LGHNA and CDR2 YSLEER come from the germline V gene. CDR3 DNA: TGCGCCAGCAGCCAAGCGGCTCTACCTCCAAGCGCCTACAATGAGCAGTTCTTC. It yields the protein CASSQAALPPSAYNEQFF.

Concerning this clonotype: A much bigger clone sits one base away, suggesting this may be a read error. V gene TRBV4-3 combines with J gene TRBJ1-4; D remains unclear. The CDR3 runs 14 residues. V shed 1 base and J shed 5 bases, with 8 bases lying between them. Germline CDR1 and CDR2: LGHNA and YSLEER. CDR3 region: CASSQVGVNEKLFF. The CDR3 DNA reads TGCGCCAGCAGCCAAGTAGGAGTGAATGAAAAACTGTTTTTT.

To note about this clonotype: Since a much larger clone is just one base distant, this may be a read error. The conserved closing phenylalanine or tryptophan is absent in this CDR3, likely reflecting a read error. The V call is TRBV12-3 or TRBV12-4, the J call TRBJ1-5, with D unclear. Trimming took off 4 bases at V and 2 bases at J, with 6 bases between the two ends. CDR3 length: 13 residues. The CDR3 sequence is CASSSLGNQPQHL. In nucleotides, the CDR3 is TGTGCCAGCAGTTCCTTGGGCAATCAGCCCCAGCATCTT.

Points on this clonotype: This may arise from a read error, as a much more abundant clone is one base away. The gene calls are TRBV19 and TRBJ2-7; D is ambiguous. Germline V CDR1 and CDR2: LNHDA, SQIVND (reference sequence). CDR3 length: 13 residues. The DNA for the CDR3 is TGTGCCAGTAGTATTTTCGCGTCCTACGAGCAGTGCTTC. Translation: CASSIFASYEQCF.

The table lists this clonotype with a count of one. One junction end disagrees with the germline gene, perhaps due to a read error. DNA of the CDR3: TGTGCCAGCAGCTTAGGCGGGAACTCCTACAATGAGCAGCTCTTC. Amino acids: CASSLGGNSYNEQLF. V is TRBV7-9 and J is TRBJ2-1, with D possibly matching TRBD2 (6 bases). Germline V gene sequence: CDR1 SEHNR, CDR2 FQNEAQ (reference sequence). CDR3 length: 15 residues.

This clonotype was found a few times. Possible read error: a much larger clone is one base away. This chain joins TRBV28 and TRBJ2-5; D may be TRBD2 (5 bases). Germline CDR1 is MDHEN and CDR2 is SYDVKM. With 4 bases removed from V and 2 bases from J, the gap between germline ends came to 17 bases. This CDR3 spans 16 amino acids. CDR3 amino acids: CASSSAERAFQETQYF. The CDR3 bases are TGTGCCAGCAGTTCCGCGGAGAGGGCGTTTCAAGAGACCCAGTACTTC.

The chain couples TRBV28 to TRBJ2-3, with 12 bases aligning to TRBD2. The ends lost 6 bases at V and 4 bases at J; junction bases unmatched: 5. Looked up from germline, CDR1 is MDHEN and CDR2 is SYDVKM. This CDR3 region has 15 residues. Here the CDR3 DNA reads TGTGCCAGCAGCAAGACTAGCGGGAGTCCAGATACGCAGTATTTT. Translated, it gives CASSKTSGSPDTQYF.

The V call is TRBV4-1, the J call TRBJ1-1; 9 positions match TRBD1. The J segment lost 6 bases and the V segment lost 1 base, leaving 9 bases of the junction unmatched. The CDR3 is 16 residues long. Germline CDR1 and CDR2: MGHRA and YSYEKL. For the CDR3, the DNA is TGCGCCAGCAGCCAAGTAGCTGGGACAGGGTCGCCTGAAGCTTTCTTT. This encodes CASSQVAGTGSPEAFF.

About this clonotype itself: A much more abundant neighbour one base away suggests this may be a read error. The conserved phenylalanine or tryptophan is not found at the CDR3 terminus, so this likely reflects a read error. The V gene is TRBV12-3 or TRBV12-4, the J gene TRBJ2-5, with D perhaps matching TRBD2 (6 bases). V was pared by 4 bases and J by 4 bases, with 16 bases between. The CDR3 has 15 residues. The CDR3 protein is CASSSARLEGETQYS. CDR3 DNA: TGTGCCAGCAGTTCTGCTCGACTAGAGGGAGAGACCCAGTACTCC.

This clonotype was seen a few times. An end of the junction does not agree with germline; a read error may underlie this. The CDR3 loop reads CASSPELAGGTDTQYF. The CDR3 coding sequence is TGTGCTAGCAGCCCAGAACTAGCGGGAGGGACGGATACGCAGTATTTT. This chain uses TRBV7-7 with TRBJ2-3; 13 bases are a match to TRBD2. The CDR3 extends over 16 amino acids. CDR1 SSHAT and CDR2 FNYEAQ come from the germline V gene (reference sequence).

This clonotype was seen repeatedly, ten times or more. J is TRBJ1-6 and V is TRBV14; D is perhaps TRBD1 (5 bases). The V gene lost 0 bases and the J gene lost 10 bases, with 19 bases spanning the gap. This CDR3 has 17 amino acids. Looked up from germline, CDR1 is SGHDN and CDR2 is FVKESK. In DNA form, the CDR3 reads TGTGCCAGCAGCCAAGATTGGGGCATGAACCTGGAGTCACCCCTCCACTTT. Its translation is CASSQDWGMNLESPLHF.

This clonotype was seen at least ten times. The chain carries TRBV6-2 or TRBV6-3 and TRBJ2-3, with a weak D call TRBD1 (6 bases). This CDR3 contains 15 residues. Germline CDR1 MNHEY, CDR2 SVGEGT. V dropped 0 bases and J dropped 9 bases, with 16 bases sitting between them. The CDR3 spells CASSYSMAGVETQYF. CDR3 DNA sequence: TGTGCCAGCAGTTACTCGATGGCAGGGGTAGAGACGCAGTATTTT.

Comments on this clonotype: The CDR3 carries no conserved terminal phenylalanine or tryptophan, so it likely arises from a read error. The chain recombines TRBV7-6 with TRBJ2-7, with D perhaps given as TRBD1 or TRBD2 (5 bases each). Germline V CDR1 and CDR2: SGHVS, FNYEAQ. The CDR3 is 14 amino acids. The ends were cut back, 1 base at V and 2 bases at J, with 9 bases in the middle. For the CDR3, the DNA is TGTGCCAGCAGCTTAGAGGGGCGGGCCTACGAGCAGTACTCC. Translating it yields CASSLEGRAYEQYS.

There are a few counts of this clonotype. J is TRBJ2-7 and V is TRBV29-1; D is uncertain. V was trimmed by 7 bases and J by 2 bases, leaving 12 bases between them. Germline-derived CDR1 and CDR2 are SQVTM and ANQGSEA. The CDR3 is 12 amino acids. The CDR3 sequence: CSGLVEPYEQYF. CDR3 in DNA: TGCAGCGGATTGGTAGAACCCTACGAGCAGTACTTC.

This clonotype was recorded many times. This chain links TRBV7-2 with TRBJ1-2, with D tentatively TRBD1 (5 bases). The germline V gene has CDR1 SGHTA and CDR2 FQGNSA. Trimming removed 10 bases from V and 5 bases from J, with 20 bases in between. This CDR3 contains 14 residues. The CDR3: CATMVGGFGYGYTF. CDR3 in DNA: TGTGCCACCATGGTGGGGGGATTTGGGTATGGCTACACCTTC.

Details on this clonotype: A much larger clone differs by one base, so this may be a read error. The CDR3 protein is CASREQELLQGTQYF. As DNA, the CDR3 is TGTGCCAGCAGAGAACAGGAATTGTTACAAGGGACCCAGTACTTC. V is TRBV6-5 and J is TRBJ2-5; D might be TRBD1 (5 bases). Germline V CDR1 and CDR2: MNHEY, SVGAGI. The CDR3 consists of 15 residues.

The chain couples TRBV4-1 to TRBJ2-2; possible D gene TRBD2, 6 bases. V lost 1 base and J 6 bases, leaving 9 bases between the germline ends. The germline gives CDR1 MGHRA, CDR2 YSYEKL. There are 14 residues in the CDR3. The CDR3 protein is CASSQAGVAGELFF. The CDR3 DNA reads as TGCGCCAGCAGCCAAGCGGGGGTGGCCGGGGAGCTGTTTTTT.